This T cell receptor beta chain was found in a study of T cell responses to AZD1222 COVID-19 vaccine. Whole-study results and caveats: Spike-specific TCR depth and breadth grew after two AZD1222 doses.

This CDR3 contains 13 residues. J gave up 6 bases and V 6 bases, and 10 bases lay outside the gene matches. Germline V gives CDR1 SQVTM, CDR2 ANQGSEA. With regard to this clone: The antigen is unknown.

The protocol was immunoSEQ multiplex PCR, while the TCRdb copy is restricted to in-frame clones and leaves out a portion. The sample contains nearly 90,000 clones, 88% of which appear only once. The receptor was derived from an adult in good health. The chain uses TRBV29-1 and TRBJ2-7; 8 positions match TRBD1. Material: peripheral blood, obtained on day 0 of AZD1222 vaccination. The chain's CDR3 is CSVTGTGLGEQYF. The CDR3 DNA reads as TGCAGCGTCACCGGGACAGGTTTGGGCGAGCAGTACTTC.